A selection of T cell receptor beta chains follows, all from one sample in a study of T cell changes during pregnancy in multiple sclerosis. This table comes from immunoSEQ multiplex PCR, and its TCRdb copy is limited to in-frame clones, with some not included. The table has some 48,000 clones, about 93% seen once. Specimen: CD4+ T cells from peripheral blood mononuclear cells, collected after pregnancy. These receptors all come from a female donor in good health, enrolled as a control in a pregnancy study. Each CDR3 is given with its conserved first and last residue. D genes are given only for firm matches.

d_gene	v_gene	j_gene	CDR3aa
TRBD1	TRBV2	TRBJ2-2	CASESQGSFSGELFF
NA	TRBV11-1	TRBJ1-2	CASSLNKQGTLYTF
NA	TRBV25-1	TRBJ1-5	CASRGGAGYQPQHF
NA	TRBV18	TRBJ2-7	CASSPWGGTYEQYF
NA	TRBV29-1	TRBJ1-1	CSVHRNTEAFF
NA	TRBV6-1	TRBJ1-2	CASRVTWGLGGYTF
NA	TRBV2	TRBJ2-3	CAGGLNTDTQYF
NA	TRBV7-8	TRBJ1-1	CASSYGGGGNLVTEAFF
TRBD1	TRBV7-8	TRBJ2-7	CASSLGQGVDEQYF
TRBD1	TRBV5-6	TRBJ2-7	CASARDRGYEQYF
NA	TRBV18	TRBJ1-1	CASSAGANEAFF
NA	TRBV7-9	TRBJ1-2	CASSSIRNYGYTF
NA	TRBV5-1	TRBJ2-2	CASSISVGELFF
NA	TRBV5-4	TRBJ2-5	CASSSAGGVKETQYF
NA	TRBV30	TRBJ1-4	CAWRWQGNEKLFF
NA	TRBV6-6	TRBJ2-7	CASMQGTSYEQYF
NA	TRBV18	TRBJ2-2	CASSPRPAVNTGELFF
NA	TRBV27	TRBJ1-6	CASSLTRANSPLHF
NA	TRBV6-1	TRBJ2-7	CASSRAEAYEQYF
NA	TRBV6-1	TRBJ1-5	CASSRLFNQPQHF
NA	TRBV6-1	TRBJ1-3	CARDNTIYF
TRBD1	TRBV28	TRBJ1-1	CASSIFQGAGTEAFF
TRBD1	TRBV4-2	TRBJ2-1	CASSQDIRWGQGSPNEQFF
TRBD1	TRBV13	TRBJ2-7	CASSSQGDREYEQYF
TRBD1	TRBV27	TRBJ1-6	CASSLSTGGQRTYNSPLHF
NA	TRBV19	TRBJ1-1	CASMRDIWGTEAFF
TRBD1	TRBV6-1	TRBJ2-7	CASRPDRGINEQYF
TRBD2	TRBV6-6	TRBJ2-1	CASSYGREGSYNEQFF
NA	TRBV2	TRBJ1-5	CASNLGRTNQPQHF
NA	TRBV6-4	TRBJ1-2	CASSSDSYGYTF
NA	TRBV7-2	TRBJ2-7	CASSRDTFYEQYF
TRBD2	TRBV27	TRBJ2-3	CASQTRLAGRPDTQYF
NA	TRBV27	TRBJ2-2	CASSPWTGGNTGELFF
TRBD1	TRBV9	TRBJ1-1	CASSVSGTASTEAFF
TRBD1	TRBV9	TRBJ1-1	CASSSTGTGDVKAFF
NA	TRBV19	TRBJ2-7	CASSRAEYSYEQYF
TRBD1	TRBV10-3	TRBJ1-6	CAIGDSQGLSGNSPLHF
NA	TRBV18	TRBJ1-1	CASSGQNTEAFF
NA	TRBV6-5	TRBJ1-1	CASSGGGWSEAFF
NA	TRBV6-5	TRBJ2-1	CASSYSSGLSYNEQFF
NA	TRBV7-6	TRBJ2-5	CASSLAGPGPQETQYF